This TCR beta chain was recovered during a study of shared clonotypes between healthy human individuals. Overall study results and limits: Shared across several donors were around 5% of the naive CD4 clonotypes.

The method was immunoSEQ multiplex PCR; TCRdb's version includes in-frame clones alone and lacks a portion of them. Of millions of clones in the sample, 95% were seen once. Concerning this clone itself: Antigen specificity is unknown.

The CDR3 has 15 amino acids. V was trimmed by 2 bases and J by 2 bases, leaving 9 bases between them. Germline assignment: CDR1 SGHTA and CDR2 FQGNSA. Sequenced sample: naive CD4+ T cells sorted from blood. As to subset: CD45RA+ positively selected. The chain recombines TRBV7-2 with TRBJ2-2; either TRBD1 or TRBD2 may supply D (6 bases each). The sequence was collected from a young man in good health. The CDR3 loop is CASSLRGANTGELFF. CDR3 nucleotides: TGTGCCAGCAGCTTAAGGGGGGCCAACACCGGGGAGCTGTTTTTT.